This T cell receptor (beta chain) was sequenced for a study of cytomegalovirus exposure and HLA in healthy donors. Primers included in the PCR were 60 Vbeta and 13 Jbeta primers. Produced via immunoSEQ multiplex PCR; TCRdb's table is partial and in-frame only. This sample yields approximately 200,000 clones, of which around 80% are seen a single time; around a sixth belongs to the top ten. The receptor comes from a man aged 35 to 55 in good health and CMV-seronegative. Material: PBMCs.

CDR3 sequence (DNA): TGTGCCAGCAGCAAAGCACAGGGCTATGGCTACACCTTC. This translates into CASSKAQGYGYTF. This chain uses TRBV21-1 with TRBJ1-2; the listed D gene, TRBD1, was not tested against the DNA. TRBV21-1 is recorded as a pseudogene. This CDR3 comprises 13 residues.